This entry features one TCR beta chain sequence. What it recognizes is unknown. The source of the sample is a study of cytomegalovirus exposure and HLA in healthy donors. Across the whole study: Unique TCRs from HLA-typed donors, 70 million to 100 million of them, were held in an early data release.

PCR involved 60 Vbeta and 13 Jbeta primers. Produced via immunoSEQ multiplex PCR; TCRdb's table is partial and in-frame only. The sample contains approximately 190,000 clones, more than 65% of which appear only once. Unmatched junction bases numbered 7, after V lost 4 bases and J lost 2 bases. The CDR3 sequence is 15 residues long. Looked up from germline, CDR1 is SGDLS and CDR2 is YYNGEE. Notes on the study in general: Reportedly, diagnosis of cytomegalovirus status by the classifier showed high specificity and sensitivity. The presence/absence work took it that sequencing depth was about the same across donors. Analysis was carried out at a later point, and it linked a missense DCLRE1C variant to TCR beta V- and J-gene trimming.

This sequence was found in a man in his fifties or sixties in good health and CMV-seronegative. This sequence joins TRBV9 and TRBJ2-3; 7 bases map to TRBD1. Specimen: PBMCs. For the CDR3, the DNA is TGTGCCAGCAGCATTGACAGGGCCCCCACAGATACGCAGTATTTT. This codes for CASSIDRAPTDTQYF.